This T cell receptor beta chain originates from a study of CXCR3-negative and CXCR3-positive naive CD8 T cells. Study-level results: Naive cells positive for CXCR3 carried more hydrophobic TRB CDR3s than CXCR3-negative ones.

Points on this clonotype: Its antigen is not known.

CDR1 MNHEY and CDR2 SVGEGT come from the germline V gene. There are 12 residues in the CDR3. Via 5' RACE with UMI labels, TRB cDNA libraries were prepared. TCRdb re-called the 5' RACE reads; every CDR3 protein appears as one record, without DNA. This table holds around 66,000 distinct CDR3 sequences. This clonotype was sampled from a human donor in good health. Some clones in this sample may be carry-over from other donors' samples. V usage is TRBV6-2 or TRBV6-3 and J usage is TRBJ2-5; as DNA is missing, the TRBD1 call by TCRdb cannot be tested. The source material was naive CXCR3+ CD8+ T cells from blood. Specified subset: CD45RO-CCR7+CD27+CD95- naive CD8+ T cells expressing CXCR3 (TNR3+). CDR3 protein: CASSQGKETQYF.